This TCR beta chain was documented in a study of blood T cell repertoires in COVID-19. Across the whole study: There were acute and convalescent COVID-19 samples, and they came from the United States, Italy and Spain.

Authors' analysis steps: Estimates of nucleated cell counts were drawn from the amplification of reference gene primers. The protocol was immunoSEQ multiplex PCR, while the TCRdb copy is restricted to in-frame clones and leaves out a portion. V, J and clone size were drawn from that table, and D and trimming were deduced from the DNA. The table includes about 360,000 clones, 70% to 90% detected once. The V gene lost 1 base and the J gene lost 4 bases, with 7 bases spanning the gap. The CDR3 runs 14 residues. The germline gives CDR1 MNHEY, CDR2 SVGAGI. Sequencing was performed on peripheral blood. J is TRBJ2-2 and V is TRBV6-5; D remains unclear. The source is a human donor in a cohort sampled during active COVID-19. The CDR3 reads CASSYFPLTGELFF. In DNA, the CDR3 is TGTGCCAGCAGTTACTTCCCACTCACCGGGGAGCTGTTTTTT.